This T cell receptor (beta chain) derives from a study of T cell responses to AZD1222 COVID-19 vaccine. Study-wide results and caveats: The donor cohort was predominantly white British with a female majority, and clonal diversity may have been underestimated.

Measured with immunoSEQ multiplex PCR; TCRdb has only the in-frame clones, and not every one. The table has more than 100,000 clones, around nine tenths seen once. The CDR3 is made up of 13 amino acids. Germline V CDR1 and CDR2: MGHDK, SYGVNS. V trimming: 5 bases; J trimming: 3 bases; junction bases outside the gene matches: 3. To note about this clone: Antigen unknown.

The clonotype comes from an adult in good health. The genes are TRBV25-1 and TRBJ1-2, with 7 bases that match TRBD1. Sequenced material: peripheral blood, taken on day 0 of AZD1222 vaccination. The CDR3 loop reads CASSRQGYYGYTF. Here the CDR3 DNA reads TGTGCCAGCAGTAGACAGGGTTACTATGGCTACACCTTC.